This T cell receptor (beta chain) was retrieved from a study of regulatory T cells in long-lasting Graves disease. In the study overall: Persistence in Graves' disease required over 5 years of antithyroid drugs plus positive TSH receptor antibodies.

From germline, CDR1 is DFQATT and CDR2 SNEGSKA (reference sequence). V lost 3 bases to trimming and J lost 6 bases, with 15 bases between them. The CDR3 runs to 13 residues. Indicated time point: persistent/refractory GD, antithyroid drugs over 5 years with positive TRAb. The TCR library was made from RNA that had been extracted from PBMCs in TRIzol. Enrollment of patients was through an endocrinology department in Xi'an, China. Relying on iRepertoire HTBI primers and Arm-PCR of CDR3 regions, the team built TCR beta libraries. Each CDR3 protein gets one entry after TCRdb re-called the multiplex PCR reads with MiXCR. The sample lists over 450,000 distinct CDR3 sequences, roughly a fifth occurring once.

The V call is TRBV20-1, the J call TRBJ2-7, with a tentative D call TRBD2 (5 bases). The source material was peripheral blood mononuclear cells (PBMCs), sampled when the disease was refractory, from a patient treated with antithyroid drugs. The receptor was derived from a female donor with Graves disease. This CDR3 is CSARSRTLSEQYF. The CDR3 nucleotides are TGCAGTGCTAGGTCCAGGACTCTCTCCGAGCAGTACTTC.